The clone carrying this T cell receptor beta chain was detected only a few times. The antigen is unknown. This record comes from a study of a mutant IDH1 vaccine in newly diagnosed glioma. Documented time point: week 47, end of study. Each dose delivered 300 ug of mutant IDH1 20-mer peptide subcutaneously with imiquimod. TCRdb keeps only in-frame clones here, not all; method: immunoSEQ multiplex PCR. The table lists more than 50,000 clones, less than 75% of them singletons. The CDR3 runs to 17 residues. CDR1 and CDR2 from the germline V gene are MNHNS and SASEGT. Losses at the gene ends were 1 base for V and 7 bases for J; bases not matched to a gene: 15.

This material consisted of peripheral blood mononuclear cells (PBMCs), taken from a glioma patient whose treatment included an IDH1 peptide vaccine. The clonotype was recovered from a man aged 40-49 years with glioma. Some clones in this sample may be carry-over from other donors' samples. The genes are TRBV6-1 and TRBJ2-7, with 8 bases aligning to TRBD1. CDR3 sequence (DNA): TGTGCCAGCAGTGAAGAGCAGGGGACAGGTTCGGGGTTGGAGCAGTACTTC. Amino acid sequence: CASSEEQGTGSGLEQYF.